This T cell receptor (beta chain) was profiled in a study of CD8+CD57+ T cells in acquired aplastic anemia. Background on the study: DNA recovered from sorted CD4+ and CD8+ cells had a mean of about 3.5 ug.

The CDR3 covers 12 residues. Germline CDR1 and CDR2: SQVTM and ANQGSEA. Genomic DNA, serving as template, underwent TCR beta VDJ and CDR3 profiling. TCRdb reprocessed the reads via MiXCR and lists one record per CDR3 protein. This table holds tens of thousands of distinct CDR3 sequences, around 70% found once. Input material: sorted CD4+, CD8+, or CD8+CD57+ T cells (not recorded which) from PBMCs. This chain links TRBV29-1 with TRBJ1-2, with TRBD1 matching over 7 bases. This sequence originates from a human donor in good health, serving as a control. The CDR3 loop reads CRNPGGDYGYTF. The CDR3 DNA reads as TGCAGGAATCCAGGGGGTGACTATGGCTACACCTTC.